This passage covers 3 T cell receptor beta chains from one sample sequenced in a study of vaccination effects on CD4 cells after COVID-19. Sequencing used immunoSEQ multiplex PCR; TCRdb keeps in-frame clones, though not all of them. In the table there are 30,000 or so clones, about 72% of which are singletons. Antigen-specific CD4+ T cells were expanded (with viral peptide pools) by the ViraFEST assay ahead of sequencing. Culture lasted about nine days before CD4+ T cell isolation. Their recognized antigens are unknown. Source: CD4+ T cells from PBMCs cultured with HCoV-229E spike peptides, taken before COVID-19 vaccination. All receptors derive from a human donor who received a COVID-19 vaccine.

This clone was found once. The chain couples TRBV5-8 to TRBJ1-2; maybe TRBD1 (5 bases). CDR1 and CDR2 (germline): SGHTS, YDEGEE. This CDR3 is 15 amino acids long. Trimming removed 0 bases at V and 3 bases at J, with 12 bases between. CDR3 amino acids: CASSLVGAGYYGYTF. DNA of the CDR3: TGTGCCAGCAGCTTGGTAGGGGCAGGGTACTATGGCTACACCTTC.

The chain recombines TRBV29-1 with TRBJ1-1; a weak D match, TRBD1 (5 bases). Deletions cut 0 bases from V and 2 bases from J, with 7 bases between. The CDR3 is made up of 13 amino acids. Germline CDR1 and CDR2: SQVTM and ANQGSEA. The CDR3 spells CSVEETANTEAFF. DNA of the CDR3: TGCAGCGTTGAAGAGACAGCCAACACTGAAGCTTTCTTT.

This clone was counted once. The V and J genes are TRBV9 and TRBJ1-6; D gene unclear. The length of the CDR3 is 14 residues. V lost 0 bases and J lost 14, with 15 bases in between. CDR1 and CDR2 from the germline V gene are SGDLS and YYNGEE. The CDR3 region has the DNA TGTGCCAGCAGCGTAGCCCCGAAGGATCAGACCCTCCACTTT. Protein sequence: CASSVAPKDQTLHF.